Listed below are T cell receptor beta chains from one sample, sequenced in a study of blood T cell repertoires in COVID-19. Using immunoSEQ multiplex PCR, the repertoire was profiled, and TCRdb retains in-frame clones only, with some absent. The table has under 350,000 clones, around 89% seen once. The source material was peripheral blood. The receptors were sampled from a man in his forties with acute or convalescent COVID-19. CDR3s include the opening cysteine and the closing phenylalanine or tryptophan. The D gene is left open where the match is weak. Where a row states a size, it is once, few, many or the class of an expanded clone; other rows omit it.

D	size	V	J	DNA	CDR3
-	-	TRBV15	TRBJ1-6	TGTGCCACCTATCGTCCATCTAGACGGCCGACCAATTCACCCCTCCACTTT	CATYRPSRRPTNSPLHF
TRBD1	-	TRBV2	TRBJ1-5	TGTGCCAGCAACATTGACAGGGCGGGCAATCAGCCCCAGCATTTT	CASNIDRAGNQPQHF
TRBD1	once	TRBV25-1	TRBJ1-4	TGTGCCAGCAGTGCACCGGACAGGGCAAAACTGTTTTTT	CASSAPDRAKLFF
TRBD2	-	TRBV5-1	TRBJ2-1	TGCGCCAGCTCGGGACTAGCTCGGAACAATGAGCAGTTCTTC	CASSGLARNNEQFF
TRBD1	-	TRBV19	TRBJ1-1	TGTGCCAGTAGTATCAAGCCCAGGGACAGGGGAGACACTGAAGCTTTCTTT	CASSIKPRDRGDTEAFF
-	-	TRBV30	TRBJ1-2	TGTGCCTGGAGTGGAAAGGGAGGATATGGCTACACCTTC	CAWSGKGGYGYTF
TRBD2	-	TRBV12-3/TRBV12-4	TRBJ2-3	TGTGCCAGCAGTCGGGGGGGGATGGATACGCAGTATTTT	CASSRGGMDTQYF
-	-	TRBV19	TRBJ2-2	TGTGCCAGTAGTCGAGAACAGGCGAACACCGGGGAGCTGTTTTTT	CASSREQANTGELFF
-	-	TRBV19	TRBJ2-2	TGTGCCAGTAGTATCGAGGGGGTTGAAGGCGGGGAGCTGTTTTTT	CASSIEGVEGGELFF
-	-	TRBV30	TRBJ1-5	TGTGCCTGGAGCCACGGACAGAATCAGCCCCAGCATTTT	CAWSHGQNQPQHF
TRBD2	-	TRBV24-1	TRBJ2-7	TGTGCCACCAGTGATAACAGTGCGGGGGGAAGCCACGAGCAGTACTTC	CATSDNSAGGSHEQYF
TRBD1	-	TRBV5-5	TRBJ1-1	TGTGCCAGCAGCTTGGTTGGGACAGAGAACACTGAAGCTTTCTTT	CASSLVGTENTEAFF
-	-	TRBV11-2	TRBJ1-5	TGTGCCAGCAGCTTAGGGGGGCCAGGGGACAATCAGCCCCAGCATTTT	CASSLGGPGDNQPQHF
TRBD1	-	TRBV6-6	TRBJ2-5	TGTGCCAGCAGTCAAGGACAGGGTCGGTACGAGACCCAGTACTTC	CASSQGQGRYETQYF
-	-	TRBV4-2	TRBJ1-2	TGTGCCAGCAGCCAGTGGGGCCCCCCGCATTCGAGCTATGGCTACACCTTC	CASSQWGPPHSSYGYTF
-	-	TRBV2	TRBJ1-4	TGTGCCAGCAGTGAAGGACCCGTGACCGGGATAAATGAAAAACTGTTTTTT	CASSEGPVTGINEKLFF
TRBD1	-	TRBV6-2/TRBV6-3	TRBJ1-1	TGTGCCAGCAGTACTTGGACAGGGAAGTCTGAAGCTTTCTTT	CASSTWTGKSEAFF
TRBD1	few	TRBV12-3/TRBV12-4	TRBJ1-1	TGTGCCAGCAGTCGAACAGGGGGTCGGGGAACTTTCTTT	CASSRTGGRGTFF
-	-	TRBV6-5	TRBJ1-3	TGTGCCAGCAGTTACTCCACCCCGGGAGGAAACACCATATATTTT	CASSYSTPGGNTIYF
-	-	TRBV30	TRBJ1-3	TGTGCCTGGAGTGGGGGCAGAGGCTCTGGAAACACCATATATTTT	CAWSGGRGSGNTIYF
-	-	TRBV19	TRBJ1-2	TGTGCCAGTGGACAAACCTTGGGTGGCTACACCTTC	CASGQTLGGYTF
TRBD1	-	TRBV6-5	TRBJ1-2	TGTGCCAGCAGTTACCGACAGGGAGGTAACTATGGCTACACCTTC	CASSYRQGGNYGYTF
-	-	TRBV6-1	TRBJ1-5	TGTGCCAGCAGTGATGTACAGGGTCTGCAGCCCCAGCATTTT	CASSDVQGLQPQHF
-	-	TRBV5-4	TRBJ1-1	TGTGCCAGCAGCTTGGACACGAACACTGAAGCTTTCTTT	CASSLDTNTEAFF
TRBD1	-	TRBV5-1	TRBJ1-1	TGCGCCAGCAGCCCCGGGACAGGGGCCACTGAAGCTTTCTTT	CASSPGTGATEAFF
TRBD1	-	TRBV5-6	TRBJ2-7	TGTGCCAGCAGCCCTTGGACAGGGACGAGGGAGCAGTACTTC	CASSPWTGTREQYF
-	once	TRBV27	TRBJ2-7	TGTGCCAGCAGTCAACAGGGATCCTACGAGCAGTACTTC	CASSQQGSYEQYF
TRBD2	-	TRBV12-5	TRBJ2-7	TGTGCTAGTGGTTTGGTAGTCACTAGCGGGGGGTCTACCTACGAGCAGTACTTC	CASGLVVTSGGSTYEQYF
TRBD1	-	TRBV7-2	TRBJ1-5	TGTGCCAGCAGCTTAGCGGCCGGCAGGGGGTATCAGCCCCAGCATTTT	CASSLAAGRGYQPQHF
-	-	TRBV3-1/TRBV3-2	TRBJ1-1	TGTGCCAGCAGCCAAGTTGCAGGGAACACTGAAGCTTTCTTT	CASSQVAGNTEAFF
TRBD1	-	TRBV5-1	TRBJ2-1	TGCGCCAGCAGCACCGGGACAGGGGGGGAGTACAATGAGCAGTTCTTC	CASSTGTGGEYNEQFF
-	-	TRBV3-1/TRBV3-2	TRBJ2-2	TGTGCCAGCAGCCGCCCCACTCCAGGTTCCACCGGGGAGCTGTTTTTT	CASSRPTPGSTGELFF
-	-	TRBV13	TRBJ1-4	TGTGCCAGCAGCTTTTGGAGTAAATCAAATGAAAAACTGTTTTTT	CASSFWSKSNEKLFF
-	once	TRBV6-6	TRBJ1-5	TGTGCCAGCACCGAGAGTGATCAGCCCCAGCATTTT	CASTESDQPQHF
-	-	TRBV30	TRBJ2-3	TGTGCCCAACGCGGGCCATCCAACGGAGATACGCAGTATTTT	CAQRGPSNGDTQYF
-	-	TRBV7-2	TRBJ1-3	TGTGCCAGCAGCTTCTTCATGGGGGGAGGAAACACCATATATTTT	CASSFFMGGGNTIYF
TRBD1	once	TRBV7-9	TRBJ2-1	TGTGCCAGCAGCCCGCGGGACAGGAACTACAATGAGCAGTTCTTC	CASSPRDRNYNEQFF
-	few	TRBV27	TRBJ1-6	TGTGCCAGCAGTTTTACAGGCTCACCCCTCCACTTT	CASSFTGSPLHF
TRBD2	-	TRBV10-1	TRBJ2-3	TGCGCCAGCAGCGGCCCCGGGACTAGCGGGGGGTGGCCAGATACGCAGTATTTT	CASSGPGTSGGWPDTQYF
TRBD1	-	TRBV6-6	TRBJ1-5	TGTGCCAGCAGTCTCCCGGGACAGCTCAATCAGCCCCAGCATTTT	CASSLPGQLNQPQHF
-	once	TRBV6-5	TRBJ1-2	TGTGCCAGCACTCCCGGGGACATAACTAACTATGGCTACACCTTC	CASTPGDITNYGYTF
TRBD1	-	TRBV20-1	TRBJ1-2	TGCAGTGCTAACAGGGGAGACGGCTACACCTTC	CSANRGDGYTF
TRBD1	-	TRBV12-5	TRBJ1-5	TGTGCTAGTGCGTGGGACAGGGCATTCAATCAGCCCCAGCATTTT	CASAWDRAFNQPQHF
TRBD1	-	TRBV5-5	TRBJ2-7	TGTGCCAGCAGCCTGATAACGGGACAGCGCTACGAGCAGTACTTC	CASSLITGQRYEQYF
-	-	TRBV19	TRBJ1-6	TGTGCCAGTAGTATCAAGGGGAATTCACCCCTCCACTTT	CASSIKGNSPLHF
-	-	TRBV18	TRBJ1-3	TGTGCCAGCTCACCTTACTTTGGAAACACCATATATTTT	CASSPYFGNTIYF
-	few	TRBV7-5	TRBJ2-3	TGTGTCAGAAGCTTAGATCCTAGCGGGGCAGCCGATACGCAGTATTTT	CVRSLDPSGAADTQYF
-	-	TRBV5-6	TRBJ1-5	TGTGCCAGCAGCTCCCTAGGGAGTTATAGCAATCAGCCCCAGCATTTT	CASSSLGSYSNQPQHF
-	-	TRBV2	TRBJ1-5	TGTGCCAGCAGCGGACCGGGGGGGGGTCAGCCCCAGCATTTT	CASSGPGGGQPQHF
TRBD2	-	TRBV6-1	TRBJ2-1	TGTGCCAGCAGTGAAAGATCCGCGGTCTTTGGTAGCGGGGGGGTTGGGTTCTTC	CASSERSAVFGSGGVGFF
-	-	TRBV21-1	TRBJ1-6	TGTGCCAGCAGCAAAGTTTTTAGAGACTTCTATAATTCACCCCTCCACTTT	CASSKVFRDFYNSPLHF
-	-	TRBV24-1	TRBJ1-3	TGTGCCACCAGTGATAGCTTCTCTGGAAACACCATATATTTT	CATSDSFSGNTIYF
TRBD1	-	TRBV5-8	TRBJ2-7	TGTGCCAGCAGCCTACCGGGACAGGGGTTCCGCGAGCAGTACTTC	CASSLPGQGFREQYF
-	-	TRBV9	TRBJ2-2	TGTGCCAGCAGCGTAAGGGGGTTGGGCACCGGGGAGCTGTTTTTT	CASSVRGLGTGELFF
TRBD2	-	TRBV5-4	TRBJ2-3	TGTGCCAGCAGCTCCAAGACTAGCGGGGGGGGAACAGATACGCAGTATTTT	CASSSKTSGGGTDTQYF
TRBD1	-	TRBV4-1	TRBJ1-3	TGCGCCAGCAGCCAAGAGGGGACAGTCGGAAACACCATATATTTT	CASSQEGTVGNTIYF
-	-	TRBV2	TRBJ1-2	TGTGCCAGCAGGCTGACAGCGTCCTCGGGCTACACCTTC	CASRLTASSGYTF
-	-	TRBV4-2	TRBJ1-3	TGTGCCAGCAGCCAAGAAGCAGGCCCCTCTGGAAACACCATATATTTT	CASSQEAGPSGNTIYF
TRBD2	-	TRBV7-2	TRBJ2-4	TGTGCCAGCAGCGCCGGACTAGCGGGGGGCGGCATTCAGTACTTC	CASSAGLAGGGIQYF